This record looks at one TCR beta chain sequence and its context. The V end was cut by 6 bases, the J end by 9 bases, with 8 bases between. This CDR3 is 11 amino acids long. This entry belongs to a study of T cells in Graves' hyperthyroidism and ophthalmopathy. Researchers amplified the TCR beta CDR3 regions from RNA transcripts. First-round RT-PCR with HTBI primers amplified the TCR CDR3 region. Each CDR3 protein gets one entry after TCRdb re-called the multiplex PCR reads with MiXCR. The sample contains approximately 370,000 distinct CDR3 sequences, 15% to 20% of which appear only once. The receptor was derived from a woman in her thirties with Graves' hyperthyroidism that later progressed to Graves' ophthalmopathy. This rearrangement joins TRBV12-3 or TRBV12-4 to TRBJ2-2; D gene uncertain. Sequenced: blood. CDR3 protein: CASSKQWELFF. CDR3 sequence (DNA): TGTGCCAGCAGCAAACAGTGGGAGCTGTTTTTT.